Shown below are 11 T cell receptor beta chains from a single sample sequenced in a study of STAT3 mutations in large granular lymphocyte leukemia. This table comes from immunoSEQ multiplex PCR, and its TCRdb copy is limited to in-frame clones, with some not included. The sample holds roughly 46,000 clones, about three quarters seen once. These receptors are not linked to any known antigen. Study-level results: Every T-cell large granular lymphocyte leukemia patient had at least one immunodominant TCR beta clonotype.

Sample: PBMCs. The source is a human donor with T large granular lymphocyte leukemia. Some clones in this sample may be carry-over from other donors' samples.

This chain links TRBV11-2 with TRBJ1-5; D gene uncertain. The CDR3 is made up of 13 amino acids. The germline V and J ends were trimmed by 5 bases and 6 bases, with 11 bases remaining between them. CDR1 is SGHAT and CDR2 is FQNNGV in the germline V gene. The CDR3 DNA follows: TGTGCCAGCAGCCTTAACCGGGGTCAGCCCCAGCATTTT. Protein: CASSLNRGQPQHF.

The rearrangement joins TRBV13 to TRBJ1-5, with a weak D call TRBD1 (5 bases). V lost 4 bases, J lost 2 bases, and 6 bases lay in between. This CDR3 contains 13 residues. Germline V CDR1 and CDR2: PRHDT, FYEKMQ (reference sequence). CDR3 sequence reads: CASSSQGNQPQHF. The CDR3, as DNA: TGTGCCAGCAGCTCACAGGGCAATCAGCCCCAGCATTTT.

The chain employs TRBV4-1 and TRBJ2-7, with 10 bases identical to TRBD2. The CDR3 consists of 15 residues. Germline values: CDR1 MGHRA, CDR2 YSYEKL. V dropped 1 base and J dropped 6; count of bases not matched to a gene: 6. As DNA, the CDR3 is TGCGCCAGCAGCCAAGGGTCCCTAGCGGGGGCCGAGCAGTACTTC. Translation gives CASSQGSLAGAEQYF.

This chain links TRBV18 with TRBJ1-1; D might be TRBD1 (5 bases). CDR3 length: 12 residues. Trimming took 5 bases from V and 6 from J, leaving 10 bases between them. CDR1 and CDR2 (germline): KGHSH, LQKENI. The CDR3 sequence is CASSGGKSEAFF. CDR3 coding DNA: TGTGCCAGCTCAGGGGGGAAGTCTGAAGCTTTCTTT. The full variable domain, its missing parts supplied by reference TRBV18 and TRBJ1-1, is NAGVMQNPRHLVRRRGQEARLRCSPMKGHSHVYWYRQLPEEGLKFMVYLQKENIIDESGMPKERFSAEFPKEGPSILRIQQVVRGDSAAYFCASSGGKSEAFFGQGTRLTVV.

This chain's CDR3 is CASSIRDGSIGYTF. As DNA, the CDR3 is TGTGCCAGTAGTATAAGAGACGGTTCCATAGGCTACACCTTC. The chain combines TRBV19 with TRBJ1-2; no clear D gene. The CDR3 totals 14 residues. The germline V gene encodes CDR1 LNHDA and CDR2 SQIVND (reference sequence). The germline V and J ends were trimmed by 2 bases and 8 bases, with 15 bases remaining between them.

For the CDR3, the DNA is TGCGCCAGCAGCCAAGGGGGGGGGATTGGAGAACTGTTTTTT. Amino acids: CASSQGGGIGELFF. The rearrangement joins TRBV4-3 to TRBJ1-4; tentative D call: TRBD1 (5 bases). Per the germline V gene, CDR1 is LGHNA and CDR2 is YSLEER. Trimming left V 1 base short and J 12 bases short, with 15 bases between. This CDR3 contains 14 residues.

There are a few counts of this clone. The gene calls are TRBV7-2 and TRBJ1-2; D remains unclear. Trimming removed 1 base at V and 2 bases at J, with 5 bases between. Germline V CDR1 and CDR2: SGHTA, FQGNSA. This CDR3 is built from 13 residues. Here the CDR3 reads CASSLDANYGYTF. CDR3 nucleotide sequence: TGTGCCAGCAGCTTAGACGCAAACTATGGCTACACCTTC.

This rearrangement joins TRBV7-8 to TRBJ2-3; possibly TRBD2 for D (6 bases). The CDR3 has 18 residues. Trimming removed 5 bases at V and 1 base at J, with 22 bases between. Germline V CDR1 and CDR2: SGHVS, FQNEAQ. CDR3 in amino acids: CASSPTRPLMGRTDTQYF. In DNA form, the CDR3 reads TGTGCCAGCAGCCCGACTAGGCCCCTCATGGGCCGCACAGATACGCAGTATTTT.

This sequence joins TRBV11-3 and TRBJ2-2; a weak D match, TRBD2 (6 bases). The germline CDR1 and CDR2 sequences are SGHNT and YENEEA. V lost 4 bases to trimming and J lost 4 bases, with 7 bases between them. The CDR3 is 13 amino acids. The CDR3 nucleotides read TGTGCCAGCAGCTCGGGGGTCACCGGGGAGCTGTTTTTT. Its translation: CASSSGVTGELFF.

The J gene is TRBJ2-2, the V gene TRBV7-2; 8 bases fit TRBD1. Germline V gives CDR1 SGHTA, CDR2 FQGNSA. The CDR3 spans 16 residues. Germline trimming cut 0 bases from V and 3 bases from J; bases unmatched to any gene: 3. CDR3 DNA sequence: TGTGCCAGCAGCTTAGCGGCAGGGGGCCACACCGGGGAGCTGTTTTTT. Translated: CASSLAAGGHTGELFF.

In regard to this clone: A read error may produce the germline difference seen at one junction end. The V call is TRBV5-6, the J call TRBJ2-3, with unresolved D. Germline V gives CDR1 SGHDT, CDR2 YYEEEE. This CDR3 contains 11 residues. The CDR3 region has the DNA TGTGCCAGCAGCACCACAAATACGCAGTATTTT. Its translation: CASSTTNTQYF.